This TCR beta chain originates from a study of blood T cells in healthy people across ages. CDR3 length: 15 amino acids. The V segment lost 5 bases and the J segment 6 bases; nucleotides outside the gene matches: 7. Germline CDR1 is SGHVS and CDR2 is FQNEAQ. Notes on this clonotype: The antigen is unknown.

Regarding the study as a whole: Naive T cell percentage showed a strong correlation with TCR beta diversity. Naive and antigen-experienced cells were not separated, limiting conclusive comparison. Diversity estimates from one million T cells were considered underestimates.

With a J-beta primer mix and a sample-barcoded 5' primer, a second PCR ran about 7 to 11 cycles. MiXCR, applied by TCRdb to the 5' RACE reads, yields one record per CDR3 protein. The repertoire holds under 2,000,000 distinct CDR3 sequences, with around half as singletons. This sequence originates from a woman in her thirties or forties in good health. J is TRBJ2-1 and V is TRBV7-8; 10 bases line up with TRBD2. The sequencing input was blood. CDR3 bases: TGTGCCAGCAGCGCGGGACTAGCGCACTCCAATGAGCAGTTCTTC. As protein: CASSAGLAHSNEQFF.